This T cell receptor beta chain was recovered during a study of T-cell reconstitution after alpha-beta-depleted transplantation in children. The table lists this clonotype with many counts. Using unique molecular identifiers, the investigators prepared the TCRbeta library. TCRdb itself ran the PCR reads through MiXCR, one entry per CDR3 protein. There are roughly 220,000 distinct CDR3 sequences in the sample; around 9.7% occur only once, and 5% to 6% lies in the top ten. J lost 4 bases, V lost 1 base, and 8 bases had no gene match. This CDR3 has 15 residues. Germline CDR1 DFQATT, CDR2 SNEGSKA (reference sequence).

The TCR sequence derives from a human donor who donated a stem cell graft to a child with SCID. This specimen was PBMCs from the stem cell graft donor, taken from the stem cell graft. This chain uses TRBV20-1 with TRBJ2-7, with 9 bases lining up with TRBD1. The CDR3 spells CSARGRTGEWYEQYF. The CDR3 DNA follows: TGCAGTGCTAGAGGAAGGACAGGGGAGTGGTACGAGCAGTACTTC.